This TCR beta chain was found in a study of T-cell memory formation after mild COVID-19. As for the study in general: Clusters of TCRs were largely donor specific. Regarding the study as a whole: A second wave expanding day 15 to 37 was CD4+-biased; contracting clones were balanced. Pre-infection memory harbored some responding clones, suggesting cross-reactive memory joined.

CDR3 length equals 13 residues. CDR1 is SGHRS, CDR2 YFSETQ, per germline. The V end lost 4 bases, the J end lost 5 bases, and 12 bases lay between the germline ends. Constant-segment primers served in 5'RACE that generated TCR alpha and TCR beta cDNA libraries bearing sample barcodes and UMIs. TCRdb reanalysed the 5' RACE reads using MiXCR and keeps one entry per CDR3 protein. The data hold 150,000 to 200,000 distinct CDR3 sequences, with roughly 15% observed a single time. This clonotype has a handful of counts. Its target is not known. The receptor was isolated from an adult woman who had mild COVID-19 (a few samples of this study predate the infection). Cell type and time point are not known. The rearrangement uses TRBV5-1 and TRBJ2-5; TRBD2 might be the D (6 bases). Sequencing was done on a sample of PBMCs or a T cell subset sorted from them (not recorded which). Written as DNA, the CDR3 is TGCGCCAGCAGCCTCGCGGGGTTTGAGACCCAGTACTTC. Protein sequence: CASSLAGFETQYF.